This T cell receptor beta chain was captured in a study of blood T cell repertoires in COVID-19. Overall study: Samples representing acute and convalescent COVID-19 were sourced from the United States, Italy and Spain. PBMCs, B-cell-depleted T cells, or T cells provided the cDNA or gDNA that made up the material.

Source study methods: Amplification with reference gene primers provided the estimates of nucleated cell counts. Profiled with immunoSEQ multiplex PCR; TCRdb holds only in-frame clones, not every one. For V, J and clone size, that table is used; D and trimming come from the DNA. The table records approximately 100,000 clones, 65% to 85% of them present only once. This clone showed up many times. Trimming at V came to 2 bases and at J to 3 bases, leaving 7 bases not matched to a gene. This CDR3 contains 16 residues. CDR1 and CDR2 (germline): SGHAT, FQNNGV. The V call is TRBV11-2, the J call TRBJ2-7, with 10 bases matching TRBD2. The receptor comes from a man in his 60s with acute or convalescent COVID-19. The sample comprised peripheral blood. In DNA form, the CDR3 reads TGTGCCAGCAGCTTATCAGCCGGGACTAGCGTCTACGAGCAGTACTTC. It yields the protein CASSLSAGTSVYEQYF.